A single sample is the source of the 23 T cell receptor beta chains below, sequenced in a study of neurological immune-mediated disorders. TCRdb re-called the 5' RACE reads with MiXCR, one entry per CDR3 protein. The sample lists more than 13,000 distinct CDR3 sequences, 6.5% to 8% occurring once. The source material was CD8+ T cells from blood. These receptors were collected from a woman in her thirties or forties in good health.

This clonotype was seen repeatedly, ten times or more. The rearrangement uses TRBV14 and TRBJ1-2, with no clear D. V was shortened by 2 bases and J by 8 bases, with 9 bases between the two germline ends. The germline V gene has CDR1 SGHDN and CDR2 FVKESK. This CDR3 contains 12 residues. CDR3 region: CASSQSGMGYTF. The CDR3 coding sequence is TGTGCCAGCAGCCAATCGGGGATGGGCTACACCTTC.

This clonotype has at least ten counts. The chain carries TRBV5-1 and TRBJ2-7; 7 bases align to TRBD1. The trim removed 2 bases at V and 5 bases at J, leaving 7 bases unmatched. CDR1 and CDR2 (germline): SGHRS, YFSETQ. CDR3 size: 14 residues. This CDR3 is CASSFTGVGDEQYF. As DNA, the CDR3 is TGCGCCAGCAGCTTCACAGGGGTCGGGGACGAGCAGTACTTC.

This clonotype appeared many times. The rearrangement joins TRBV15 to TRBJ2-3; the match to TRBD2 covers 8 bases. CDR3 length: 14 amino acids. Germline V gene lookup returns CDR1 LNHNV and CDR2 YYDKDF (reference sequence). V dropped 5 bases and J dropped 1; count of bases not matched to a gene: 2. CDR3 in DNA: TGTGCCACCAGCCGGCGGGGGGGCACAGATACGCAGTATTTT. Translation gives CATSRRGGTDTQYF.

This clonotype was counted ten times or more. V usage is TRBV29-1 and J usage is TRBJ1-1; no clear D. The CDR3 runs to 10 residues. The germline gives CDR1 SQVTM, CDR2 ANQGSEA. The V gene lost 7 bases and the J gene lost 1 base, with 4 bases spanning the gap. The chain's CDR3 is CSAWNTEAFF. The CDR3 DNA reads TGCAGCGCCTGGAACACTGAAGCTTTCTTT.

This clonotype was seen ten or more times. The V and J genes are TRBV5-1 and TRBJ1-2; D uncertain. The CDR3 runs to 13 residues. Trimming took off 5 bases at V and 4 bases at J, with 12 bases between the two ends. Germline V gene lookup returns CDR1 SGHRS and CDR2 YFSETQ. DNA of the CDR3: TGCGCCAGCAGACCCGGACTTGGCTATGGCTACACCTTC. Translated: CASRPGLGYGYTF.

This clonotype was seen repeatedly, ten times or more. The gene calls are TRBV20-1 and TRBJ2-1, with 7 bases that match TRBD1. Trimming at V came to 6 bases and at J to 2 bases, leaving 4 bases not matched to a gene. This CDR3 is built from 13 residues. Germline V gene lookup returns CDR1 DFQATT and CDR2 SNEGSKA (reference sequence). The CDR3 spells CSAVGTAYNEQFF. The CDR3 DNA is TGCAGTGCAGTCGGGACAGCCTACAATGAGCAGTTCTTC.

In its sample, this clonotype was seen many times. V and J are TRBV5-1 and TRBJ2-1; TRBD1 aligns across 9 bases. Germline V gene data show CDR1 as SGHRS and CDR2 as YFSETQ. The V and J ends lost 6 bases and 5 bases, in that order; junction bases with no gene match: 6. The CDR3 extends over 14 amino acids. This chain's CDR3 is CASTWTGANNEQFF. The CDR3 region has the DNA TGCGCCAGCACCTGGACAGGGGCAAACAATGAGCAGTTCTTC. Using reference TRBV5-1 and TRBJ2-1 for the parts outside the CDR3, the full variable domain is KAGVTQTPRYLIKTRGQQVTLSCSPISGHRSVSWYQQTPGQGLQFLFEYFSETQRNKGNFPGRFSGRQFSNSRSEMNVSTLELGDSALYLCASTWTGANNEQFFGPGTRLTVL.

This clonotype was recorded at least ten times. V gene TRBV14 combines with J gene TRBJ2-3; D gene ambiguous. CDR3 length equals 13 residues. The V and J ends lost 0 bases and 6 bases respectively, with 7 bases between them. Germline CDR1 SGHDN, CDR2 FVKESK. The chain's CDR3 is CASSQEGPDTQYF. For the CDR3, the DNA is TGTGCCAGCAGCCAAGAAGGGCCCGATACGCAGTATTTT.

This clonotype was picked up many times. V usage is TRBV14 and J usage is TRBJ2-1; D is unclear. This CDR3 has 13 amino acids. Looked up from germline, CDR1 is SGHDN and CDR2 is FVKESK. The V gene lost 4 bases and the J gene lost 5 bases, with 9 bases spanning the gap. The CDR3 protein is CASSPLPDNEQFF. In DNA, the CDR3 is TGTGCCAGCAGCCCCCTACCCGACAATGAGCAGTTCTTC.

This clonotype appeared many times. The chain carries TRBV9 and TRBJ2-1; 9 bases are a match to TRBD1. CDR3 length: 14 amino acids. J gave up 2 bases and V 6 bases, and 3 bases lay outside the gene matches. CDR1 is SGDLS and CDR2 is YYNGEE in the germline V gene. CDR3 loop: CASTRQGAYNEQFF. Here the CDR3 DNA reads TGTGCCAGCACGAGACAGGGGGCCTACAATGAGCAGTTCTTC.

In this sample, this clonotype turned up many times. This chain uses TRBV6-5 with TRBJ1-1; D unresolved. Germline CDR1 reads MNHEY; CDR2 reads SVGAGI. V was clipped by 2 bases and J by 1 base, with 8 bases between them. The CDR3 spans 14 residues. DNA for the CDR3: TGTGCCAGCAGTTACGGAGGCCCGAACACTGAAGCTTTCTTT. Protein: CASSYGGPNTEAFF.

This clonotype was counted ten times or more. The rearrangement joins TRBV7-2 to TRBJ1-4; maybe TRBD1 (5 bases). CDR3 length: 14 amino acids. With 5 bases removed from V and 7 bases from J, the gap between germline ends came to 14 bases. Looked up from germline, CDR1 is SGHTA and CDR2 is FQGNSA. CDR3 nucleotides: TGTGCCAGCAGCATGGACATGGGGCTTGAAAAACTGTTTTTT. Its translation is CASSMDMGLEKLFF.

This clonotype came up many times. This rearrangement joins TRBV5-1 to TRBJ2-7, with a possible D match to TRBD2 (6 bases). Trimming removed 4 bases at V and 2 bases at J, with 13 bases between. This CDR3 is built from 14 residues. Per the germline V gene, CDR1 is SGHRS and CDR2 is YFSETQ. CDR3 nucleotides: TGCGCCAGCAGCCCCGGGACGGGGGCCTACGAGCAGTACTTC. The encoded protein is CASSPGTGAYEQYF.

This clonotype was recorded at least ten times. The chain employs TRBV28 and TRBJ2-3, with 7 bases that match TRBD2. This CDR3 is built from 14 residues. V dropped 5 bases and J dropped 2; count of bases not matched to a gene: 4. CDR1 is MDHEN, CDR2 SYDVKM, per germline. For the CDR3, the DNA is TGTGCCAGCAGTGGGGGAGGGAACACAGATACGCAGTATTTT. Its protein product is CASSGGGNTDTQYF.

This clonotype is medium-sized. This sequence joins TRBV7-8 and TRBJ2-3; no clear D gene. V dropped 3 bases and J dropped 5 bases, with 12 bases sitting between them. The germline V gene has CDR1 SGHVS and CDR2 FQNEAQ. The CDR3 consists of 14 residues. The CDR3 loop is CASSFHRLVDTQYF. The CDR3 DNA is TGTGCCAGCAGCTTCCACCGACTGGTAGATACGCAGTATTTT.

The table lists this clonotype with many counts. CDR3 DNA: TGTGCCAGCAGCCAAGATTGGCAGGGAAATTCACCCCTCCACTTT. As protein: CASSQDWQGNSPLHF. The chain links TRBV4-2 to TRBJ1-6; perhaps TRBD1 as D (5 bases). The CDR3 has 15 residues. Trimming stripped 0 bases from V and 7 bases from J, with 10 bases between. In germline, CDR1 is LGHNA, CDR2 YNFKEQ.

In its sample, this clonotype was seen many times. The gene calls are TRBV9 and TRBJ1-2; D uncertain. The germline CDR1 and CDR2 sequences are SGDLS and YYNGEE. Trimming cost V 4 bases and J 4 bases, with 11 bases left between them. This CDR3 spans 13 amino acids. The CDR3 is CASSPTGAYGYTF. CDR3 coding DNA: TGTGCCAGCAGCCCGACTGGCGCCTATGGCTACACCTTC.

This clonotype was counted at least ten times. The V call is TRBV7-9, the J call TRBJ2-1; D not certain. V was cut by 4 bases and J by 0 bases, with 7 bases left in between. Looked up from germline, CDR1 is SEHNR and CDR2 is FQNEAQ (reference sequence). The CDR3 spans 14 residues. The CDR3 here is CASSYLGSYNEQFF. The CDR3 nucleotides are TGTGCCAGCAGCTACTTGGGCTCCTACAATGAGCAGTTCTTC. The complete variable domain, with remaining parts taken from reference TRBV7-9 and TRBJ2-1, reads DTGVSQNPRHKITKRGQNVTFRCDPISEHNRLYWYRQTLGQGPEFLTYFQNEAQLEKSRLLSDRFSAERPKGSFSTLEIQRTEQGDSAMYLCASSYLGSYNEQFFGPGTRLTVL.

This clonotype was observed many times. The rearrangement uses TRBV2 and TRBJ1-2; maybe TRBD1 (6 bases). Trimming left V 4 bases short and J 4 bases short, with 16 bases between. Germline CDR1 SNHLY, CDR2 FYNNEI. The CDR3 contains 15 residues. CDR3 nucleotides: TGTGCCAGCAGTGGGGCCTGGCAGGGGTCCTATGGCTACACCTTC. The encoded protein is CASSGAWQGSYGYTF.

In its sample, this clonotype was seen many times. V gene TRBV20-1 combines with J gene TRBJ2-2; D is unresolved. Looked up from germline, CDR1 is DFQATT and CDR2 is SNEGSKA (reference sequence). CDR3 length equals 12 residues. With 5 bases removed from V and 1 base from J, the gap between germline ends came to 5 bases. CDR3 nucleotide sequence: TGCAGTGCTGTCCTGAACACCGGGGAGCTGTTTTTT. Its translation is CSAVLNTGELFF.

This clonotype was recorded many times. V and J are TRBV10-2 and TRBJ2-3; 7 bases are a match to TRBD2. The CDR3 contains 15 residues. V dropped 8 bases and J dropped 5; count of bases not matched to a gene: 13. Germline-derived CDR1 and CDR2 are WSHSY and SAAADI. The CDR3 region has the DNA TGCGCCAGCCGAACAGCGGGGATGGGAGGAGATACGCAGTATTTT. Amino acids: CASRTAGMGGDTQYF.

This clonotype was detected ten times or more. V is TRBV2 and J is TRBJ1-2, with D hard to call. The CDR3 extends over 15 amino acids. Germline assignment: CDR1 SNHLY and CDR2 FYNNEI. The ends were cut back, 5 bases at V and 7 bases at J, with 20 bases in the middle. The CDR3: CASSLLVSDSVGYTF. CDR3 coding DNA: TGTGCCAGCAGTCTGCTGGTATCTGATTCCGTTGGCTACACCTTC.

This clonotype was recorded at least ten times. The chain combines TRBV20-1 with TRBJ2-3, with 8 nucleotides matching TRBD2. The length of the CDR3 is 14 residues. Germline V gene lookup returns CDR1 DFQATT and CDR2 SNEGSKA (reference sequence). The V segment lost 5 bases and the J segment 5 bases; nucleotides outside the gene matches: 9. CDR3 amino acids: CSAQHRGGGDTQYF. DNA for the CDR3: TGCAGTGCTCAGCATCGGGGGGGAGGAGATACGCAGTATTTT.